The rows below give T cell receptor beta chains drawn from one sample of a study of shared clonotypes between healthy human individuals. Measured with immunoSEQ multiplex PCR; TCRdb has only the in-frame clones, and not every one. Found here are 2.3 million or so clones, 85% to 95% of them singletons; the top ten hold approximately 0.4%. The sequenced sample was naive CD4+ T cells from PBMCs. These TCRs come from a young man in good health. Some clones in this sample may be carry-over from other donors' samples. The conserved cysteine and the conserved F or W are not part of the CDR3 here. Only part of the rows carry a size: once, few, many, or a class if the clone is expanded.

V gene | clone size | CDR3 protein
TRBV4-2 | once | ASSQGTGRSYNEQF
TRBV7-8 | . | ASSLAGPLPGNTIY
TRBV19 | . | ASSSQIAGGRETQY
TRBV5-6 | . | ASSFRGLAGARDTQY
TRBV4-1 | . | ASSTLAGGDTQY
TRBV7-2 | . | ASSFRRTGANVLT
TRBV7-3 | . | ASSLLGGDEQF
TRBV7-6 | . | ASSLTGGGTNEKLF
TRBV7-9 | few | ASSLEAGGGYT
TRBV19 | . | ASRNPGTSGAGSYNEQF
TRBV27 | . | ASSLSYGPTYEQY